One TCR beta chain is described in this entry. Some clones are missing from TCRdb's copy, which holds only in-frame ones; the method was immunoSEQ multiplex PCR. The table has 100,000 or so clones, 82% seen once. This entry comes from a study of radiotherapy plus CTLA-4 blockade in lung cancer. Germline loops: CDR1 SGHVS, CDR2 FQNEAQ. V dropped 1 base and J dropped 1; count of bases not matched to a gene: 5. The CDR3 is made up of 16 amino acids. The starting material was peripheral blood, obtained from a patient treated with radiotherapy plus ipilimumab. The genes are TRBV7-8 and TRBJ2-5; 8 bases are a match to TRBD1. The receptor was isolated from a human donor with non-small cell lung cancer that progressed on radiotherapy plus ipilimumab. The CDR3 DNA reads TGTGCCAGCAGCTTAGGTTGGCAGGGGGCCCAAGAGACCCAGTACTTC. Its protein is CASSLGWQGAQETQYF.